The present T cell receptor (beta chain) was sequenced within a study of blood T cell repertoires in COVID-19. Whole-study context: COVID-19 samples, acute and convalescent, were from the United States, Italy and Spain.

Original analysis: By means of reference gene primer amplification, nucleated cell counts were estimated. Assay: immunoSEQ multiplex PCR; the TCRdb copy retains only in-frame clones and omits some. Clonal size and the V and J genes are those of that table, whereas D and trimming came from the DNA. The repertoire consists of over 350,000 clones, with 85% to 90% occurring once and the leading ten covering over 4%. Germline V gene sequence: CDR1 DFQATT, CDR2 SNEGSKA (reference sequence). Between the trimmed V and J ends, which lost 3 bases and 7 bases, there was a span of 20 bases. CDR3 length: 15 amino acids.

The sample comprised peripheral blood. The genes are TRBV20-1 and TRBJ2-3, with a possible D match to TRBD2 (7 bases). This TCR derives from a woman aged 30 to 39 with acute or convalescent COVID-19. The CDR3 bases are TGCAGTGCTAGTGGAGGGGGGGTTATGGGCCATACGCAGTATTTT. Amino acid sequence: CSASGGGVMGHTQYF.